A single sample is the source of the 27 T cell receptor beta chains below, sequenced in a study of cytomegalovirus exposure and HLA in healthy donors. It was with 60 Vbeta and 13 Jbeta primers that the PCR ran. Clones were sequenced by immunoSEQ multiplex PCR, and TCRdb holds only the in-frame ones, with some missing. The repertoire holds about 130,000 clones, with 70% to 85% as singletons. Sample: PBMCs. The receptor set was obtained from a female donor in good health and CMV-seronegative.

The chain links TRBV6-5 to TRBJ2-1, with 7 positions matching TRBD2. V lost 2 bases and J lost 7; bases outside the gene matches: 5. Germline CDR1 and CDR2: MNHEY and SVGAGI. CDR3 length: 14 amino acids. The CDR3 is CASSYTPGGNEQFF. DNA of the CDR3: TGTGCCAGCAGTTACACACCCGGGGGGAATGAGCAGTTCTTC.

The rearrangement uses TRBV29-1 and TRBJ2-1; 9 bases map to TRBD2. The CDR3 consists of 14 residues. J was trimmed by 3 bases and V by 7 bases; bases with no gene match: 7. The germline CDR1 and CDR2 sequences are SQVTM and ANQGSEA. CDR3 nucleotide sequence: TGCAGCGCTGTCAGCGGGAGGTACTACAATGAGCAGTTCTTC. It yields the protein CSAVSGRYYNEQFF.

The rearrangement links TRBV18 to TRBJ2-1, with TRBD2 matching 11 bases. Germline V gene lookup returns CDR1 KGHSH and CDR2 LQKENI. With 0 bases clipped from V and 8 bases from J, the junction kept 6 bases outside the gene matches. CDR3 length: 16 residues. The CDR3 DNA reads TGTGCCAGCTCACCACCTACTAGCGGGAGTTCGGATGAGCAGTTCTTC. Translation gives CASSPPTSGSSDEQFF.

The V gene is TRBV28, the J gene TRBJ2-7; 7 nucleotides match TRBD1. The length of the CDR3 is 18 residues. The germline CDR1 and CDR2 sequences are MDHEN and SYDVKM. The ends lost 5 bases at V and 1 base at J; junction bases unmatched: 17. The CDR3 spells CASSHRGAWDGSSYEQYF. The DNA for the CDR3 is TGTGCCAGCAGTCACAGGGGAGCCTGGGACGGATCTTCCTACGAGCAGTACTTC.

The chain combines TRBV7-2 with TRBJ1-2; D is perhaps TRBD1 (5 bases). Trimming took 2 bases from V and 4 from J, leaving 8 bases between them. Germline-derived CDR1 and CDR2 are SGHTA and FQGNSA. The CDR3 covers 13 residues. The CDR3 spells CASSLPGGYGYTF. The CDR3 DNA reads TGTGCCAGCAGCTTACCGGGGGGCTATGGCTACACCTTC.

This chain connects TRBV28 to TRBJ2-5; weak D call: TRBD1 (6 bases). The CDR3 is 14 residues long. V was clipped by 4 bases and J by 5 bases, with 14 bases between them. In germline, CDR1 is MDHEN, CDR2 SYDVKM. CDR3 coding DNA: TGTGCCAGCAGTTCCCCACAGGGTGTGGAGACCCAGTACTTC. Translating gives CASSSPQGVETQYF.

In its sample, this clone was seen once. The rearrangement links TRBV6-6 to TRBJ2-7; weak D call: TRBD1 (6 bases). Trimming removed 0 bases from V and 4 bases from J, with 13 bases in between. The CDR3 spans 15 residues. Germline V lookup: CDR1 MNHNY, CDR2 SVGAGI (reference sequence). CDR3 sequence (DNA): TGTGCCAGCAGTTACTCGCGGCAGGGGACGTACGAGCAGTACTTC. Encoded protein: CASSYSRQGTYEQYF.

V and J are TRBV27 and TRBJ2-1; D may be TRBD2 (6 bases). The V gene's germline CDR1 is MNHEY and CDR2 SMNVEV (reference sequence). The V gene lost 5 bases and the J gene lost 3 bases, with 14 bases spanning the gap. The CDR3 runs 15 residues. The CDR3 nucleotides read TGTGCCAGCAGTATAAGGACTATTAACTACAATGAGCAGTTCTTC. This translates into CASSIRTINYNEQFF.

Written as DNA, the CDR3 is TGCGCCAGCAGCCAAGGGGCGAGAAGCACAGATACGCAGTATTTT. Translation: CASSQGARSTDTQYF. This chain links TRBV4-1 with TRBJ2-3; unclear D gene. CDR3 size: 15 residues. The V gene's germline CDR1 is MGHRA and CDR2 YSYEKL. Trimming removed 1 base at V and 0 bases at J, with 8 bases between.

The rearrangement joins TRBV5-1 to TRBJ2-7; TRBD1 aligns across 7 bases. CDR3 size: 15 residues. V lost 0 bases to trimming and J lost 3 bases; unmatched junction nucleotides: 6. The germline V gene has CDR1 SGHRS and CDR2 YFSETQ. CDR3 protein: CASSLGSTGDYEQYF. CDR3 nucleotides: TGCGCCAGCAGCTTGGGCTCCACAGGGGACTACGAGCAGTACTTC.

In nucleotides, the CDR3 is TGTGCCAGCAGCTCCGCAGCGAGCAATCAGCCCCAGCATTTT. Its translation is CASSSAASNQPQHF. The V gene is TRBV7-9, the J gene TRBJ1-5; D gene unclear. CDR1 and CDR2 from the germline V gene are SEHNR and FQNEAQ (reference sequence). The CDR3 runs 14 residues. V was cut by 4 bases and J by 1 base, with 8 bases left in between.

This sequence joins TRBV7-2 and TRBJ2-2; TRBD1 agrees at 8 bases. The CDR3 spans 17 residues. Germline V gene data show CDR1 as SGHTA and CDR2 as FQGNSA. The V gene end was trimmed by 4 bases and the J gene end by 4 bases; junction bases not matched to a gene: 11. The CDR3 coding sequence is TGTGCCAGCAGCTCCCGTCAGGGGGCGCGAGGCACCGGGGAGCTGTTTTTT. Translating it yields CASSSRQGARGTGELFF.

This chain links TRBV6-6 with TRBJ1-5; 7 nucleotides agree with TRBD1. The CDR3 is 14 amino acids. Germline values: CDR1 MNHNY, CDR2 SVGAGI (reference sequence). V lost 5 bases and J lost 2; bases outside the gene matches: 3. Here the CDR3 DNA reads TGTGCCAGCAGTGGAGGACAGGGCAATCAGCCCCAGCATTTT. Amino acid sequence: CASSGGQGNQPQHF.

In its sample, this clone was seen once. This rearrangement joins TRBV27 to TRBJ2-1; 12 positions agree with TRBD2. The CDR3 covers 16 residues. Trimming took 5 bases from V and 6 from J; bases not matched to a gene: 8. CDR1 and CDR2 from the germline V gene are MNHEY and SMNVEV (reference sequence). The CDR3 here is CASSRPGLAGSNEQFF. In DNA, the CDR3 is TGTGCCAGCAGTCGGCCGGGACTAGCGGGCAGCAATGAGCAGTTCTTC.

DNA of the CDR3: TGTGCCAGCAGCCTAGGACAGGGAAAGGATCAGCCCCAGCATTTT. This sequence encodes CASSLGQGKDQPQHF. This sequence joins TRBV11-1 and TRBJ1-5, with 8 bases aligning to TRBD1. The CDR3 has 15 residues. The ends lost 5 bases at V and 5 bases at J; junction bases unmatched: 8. Germline values: CDR1 SGHAT, CDR2 FQDESV (reference sequence).

V and J are TRBV6-4 and TRBJ2-7; 7 nucleotides agree with TRBD2. The CDR3 extends over 15 amino acids. V trimming: 5 bases; J trimming: 2 bases; junction bases outside the gene matches: 9. The germline CDR1 and CDR2 sequences are MRHNA and SNTAGT. The chain's CDR3 is CASSTPGLPAYEQYF. CDR3 DNA: TGTGCCAGCAGTACACCGGGACTACCAGCCTACGAGCAGTACTTC.

This chain uses TRBV5-1 with TRBJ1-6, with a weak D call TRBD1 (5 bases). This CDR3 comprises 15 residues. CDR1 is SGHRS, CDR2 YFSETQ, per germline. Trimming pared 1 base from V and 8 bases from J, leaving 13 bases between. The CDR3 spells CASSLIQGGDSPLHF. CDR3 DNA: TGCGCCAGCAGCTTGATCCAGGGAGGGGATTCACCCCTCCACTTT.

The chain joins TRBV11-2 to TRBJ2-3; 11 bases map to TRBD1. CDR1 and CDR2 (germline): SGHAT, FQNNGV. The CDR3 consists of 17 residues. After removal of 5 bases from V and 8 bases from J, the junction contained 15 bases not matched to a gene. As DNA, the CDR3 is TGTGCCAGCAGCCCCCGCCGGACAGGGGGCGCGTACGCTACGCAGTATTTT. Translation: CASSPRRTGGAYATQYF.

CDR3 sequence: CASSEHLAEGREQYF. CDR3 coding DNA: TGTGCCAGCAGCGAGCATCTAGCGGAGGGGCGGGAGCAGTACTTC. The chain combines TRBV5-5 with TRBJ2-7; 7 bases align to TRBD2. The CDR3 contains 15 residues. From germline, CDR1 is SGHKS and CDR2 YYEKEE (reference sequence). J lost 7 bases, V lost 4 bases, and 14 bases had no gene match.

The V and J genes are TRBV7-9 and TRBJ2-7, with D perhaps matching TRBD1 (6 bases). With 6 bases removed from V and 1 base from J, the gap between germline ends came to 13 bases. This CDR3 has 14 residues. Germline V CDR1 and CDR2: SEHNR, FQNEAQ (reference sequence). Here the CDR3 reads CASRMDSKSYEQYF. The CDR3 nucleotides read TGTGCCAGCAGAATGGACAGTAAATCCTACGAGCAGTACTTC.

The chain recombines TRBV6-5 with TRBJ2-1; 7 bases match TRBD2. Losses at the gene ends were 5 bases for V and 6 bases for J; bases not matched to a gene: 10. This CDR3 has 15 residues. Germline V gene lookup returns CDR1 MNHEY and CDR2 SVGAGI. This CDR3 is CASSKSAGISNEQFF. CDR3 in DNA: TGTGCCAGCAGTAAGTCAGCGGGAATCTCCAATGAGCAGTTCTTC.

J is TRBJ1-1 and V is TRBV6-1; 8 bases are a match to TRBD1. Trimming removed 6 bases from V and 3 bases from J; junction bases left unmatched: 6. Germline CDR1 reads MNHNS; CDR2 reads SASEGT. This CDR3 is 14 amino acids long. The CDR3 coding sequence is TGTGCCAGCAGCGACAGGGGTCTGGACACTGAAGCTTTCTTT. Translating gives CASSDRGLDTEAFF.

J is TRBJ2-1 and V is TRBV4-2, with 11 nucleotides matching TRBD2. Germline loops: CDR1 LGHNA, CDR2 YNFKEQ. The CDR3 spans 16 residues. V was pared by 0 bases and J by 3 bases, with 1 base of the junction left unmatched. CDR3 sequence: CASSQDLAGGYNEQFF. Here the CDR3 DNA reads TGTGCCAGCAGCCAAGACCTAGCGGGAGGCTACAATGAGCAGTTCTTC.

The rearrangement uses TRBV19 and TRBJ1-1, with no clear D. This CDR3 comprises 14 residues. The V and J ends lost 6 bases and 3 bases respectively, with 14 bases between them. Germline V gives CDR1 LNHDA, CDR2 SQIVND (reference sequence). The CDR3 nucleotides are TGTGCCAGTAGGCAAACAATTCGGGACACTGAAGCTTTCTTT. Protein: CASRQTIRDTEAFF.

V and J are TRBV10-1 and TRBJ2-5, with 10 nucleotides matching TRBD1. The CDR3 contains 15 residues. V lost 3 bases, J lost 5 bases, and 6 bases stayed unmatched. Germline V lookup: CDR1 WNHNN, CDR2 SYGVQD (reference sequence). The CDR3 region has the DNA TGCGCCAGCAGTGAAGGGGGACAGGGGCCGGAGACCCAGTACTTC. Residues: CASSEGGQGPETQYF.

This chain connects TRBV11-2 to TRBJ1-2, with 7 nucleotides matching TRBD1. The germline V gene has CDR1 SGHAT and CDR2 FQNNGV. The ends lost 2 bases at V and 4 bases at J; junction bases unmatched: 7. The CDR3 is 15 amino acids. CDR3 DNA sequence: TGTGCCAGCAGCTTATCCCGGGACAGTTCCTATGGCTACACCTTC. Translated, it gives CASSLSRDSSYGYTF.

This clone was observed once. The chain carries TRBV15 and TRBJ1-5, with 9 bases fitting TRBD1. Per the germline V gene, CDR1 is LNHNV and CDR2 is YYDKDF (reference sequence). The junction had 7 bases not matched to a gene; V was cut back by 4 bases and J by 0 bases. The CDR3 has 17 residues. Written as DNA, the CDR3 is TGTGCCACCAGCAAAGACGGGACAGGGCGTAGCAATCAGCCCCAGCATTTT. Its translation is CATSKDGTGRSNQPQHF.